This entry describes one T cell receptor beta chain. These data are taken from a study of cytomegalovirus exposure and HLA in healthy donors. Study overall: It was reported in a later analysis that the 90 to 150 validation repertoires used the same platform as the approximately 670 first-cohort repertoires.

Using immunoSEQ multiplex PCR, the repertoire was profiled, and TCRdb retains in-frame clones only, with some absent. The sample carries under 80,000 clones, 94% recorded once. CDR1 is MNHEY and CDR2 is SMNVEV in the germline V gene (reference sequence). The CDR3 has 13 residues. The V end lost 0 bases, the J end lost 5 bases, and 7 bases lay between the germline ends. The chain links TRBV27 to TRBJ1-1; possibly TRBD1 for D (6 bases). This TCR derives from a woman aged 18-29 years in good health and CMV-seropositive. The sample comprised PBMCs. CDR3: CASSLSQGTEAFF. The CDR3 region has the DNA TGTGCCAGCAGTTTATCACAGGGAACTGAAGCTTTCTTT.